Shown below are 27 T cell receptor beta chains from a single sample sequenced in a study of patients and donors after allogeneic stem cell transplantation. MiXCR, applied by TCRdb to the RT-PCR reads, yields one record per CDR3 protein. This sample has fewer than 25,000 distinct CDR3 sequences, with roughly 43% found just once. Sequenced sample: blood, either unsorted or a sorted T cell fraction (not recorded which). Every receptor here comes from a human donor who was either an allogeneic HSCT recipient or a stem cell or donor lymphocyte infusion donor (not recorded which). It is not recorded whose cells these are; they may come from a transplant donor.

This clonotype was picked up a small number of times. The V gene is TRBV6-1, the J gene TRBJ1-1; D possibly corresponds to TRBD1 (6 bases). Germline V lookup: CDR1 MNHNS, CDR2 SASEGT. The length of the CDR3 is 14 residues. The V and J ends lost 6 bases and 1 base respectively, with 12 bases between them. The chain's CDR3 is CASRQQGTNTEAFF. For the CDR3, the DNA is TGTGCCAGCAGGCAACAGGGTACGAACACTGAAGCTTTCTTT.

The J gene is TRBJ2-7, the V gene TRBV29-1, with 9 positions matching TRBD1. CDR3 length: 15 residues. Germline trimming cut 6 bases from V and 4 bases from J; bases unmatched to any gene: 13. The germline CDR1 and CDR2 sequences are SQVTM and ANQGSEA. The CDR3 DNA is TGCAGCGTCCTTAGCCCGGGACAGGGATCTTACGAGCAGTACTTC. Amino acids: CSVLSPGQGSYEQYF.

Many counts were recorded for this clonotype. J is TRBJ1-5 and V is TRBV7-8; no firm D call. The CDR3 runs to 15 residues. Germline lookup yields CDR1 SGHVS and CDR2 FQNEAQ. V was pared by 3 bases and J by 5 bases, with 14 bases between. CDR3 bases: TGTGCCAGCAGCTTCATGACTGGCAAGGATCAGCCCCAGCATTTT. The encoded protein is CASSFMTGKDQPQHF.

The chain combines TRBV28 with TRBJ2-7; the match to TRBD1 covers 7 bases. The junction had 12 bases not matched to a gene; V was cut back by 6 bases and J by 4 bases. CDR1 is MDHEN, CDR2 SYDVKM, per germline. CDR3 length equals 15 residues. The CDR3 loop is CASRYPGQSDYEQYF. CDR3 DNA: TGTGCCAGCAGGTACCCGGGACAGTCCGATTACGAGCAGTACTTC.

The rearrangement links TRBV15 to TRBJ2-1; possibly TRBD1 or TRBD2 for D (5 bases each). CDR3 length: 17 amino acids. Trimming pared 3 bases from V and 3 bases from J, leaving 18 bases between. Germline V gene sequence: CDR1 LNHNV, CDR2 YYDKDF (reference sequence). CDR3 region: CATSRRGESRNYNEQFF. The CDR3 DNA reads TGTGCCACCAGCAGGAGAGGGGAATCTCGAAACTACAATGAGCAGTTCTTC.

This chain joins TRBV20-1 and TRBJ2-1; 12 nucleotides align to TRBD2. Germline loops: CDR1 DFQATT, CDR2 SNEGSKA (reference sequence). The CDR3 is 15 residues long. V was clipped by 5 bases and J by 5 bases; unmatched bases: 7. The CDR3 sequence: CSAEPLAGGNNEQFF. The CDR3 DNA reads TGCAGTGCTGAACCGCTAGCGGGAGGGAACAATGAGCAGTTCTTC.

This clonotype was observed a few times. V usage is TRBV10-3 and J usage is TRBJ2-5, with D possibly matching TRBD2 (6 bases). V was pared by 3 bases and J by 4 bases, with 15 bases between. There are 15 residues in the CDR3. Germline assignment: CDR1 ENHRY and CDR2 SYGVKD. The DNA of the CDR3 is TGTGCCATCAGTGATCGGTTAGCGGTTGGAGAGACCCAGTACTTC. Encoded protein: CAISDRLAVGETQYF.

This clonotype was counted only a few times. The chain couples TRBV12-3 or TRBV12-4 to TRBJ2-6; D unresolved. V dropped 2 bases and J dropped 0 bases, with 5 bases sitting between them. The CDR3 has 15 amino acids. CDR3 coding DNA: TGTGCCAGCAGTTTATCTCCCTCTGGGGCCAACGTCCTGACTTTC. This codes for CASSLSPSGANVLTF.

The sample holds many counts of this clonotype. The chain uses TRBV20-1 and TRBJ1-5; D may be TRBD1 (5 bases). The CDR3 is 13 amino acids. The germline gives CDR1 DFQATT, CDR2 SNEGSKA (reference sequence). The V end was cut by 3 bases, the J end by 0 bases, with 6 bases between. Written as DNA, the CDR3 is TGCAGTGCTAGTCAGGGTAGCAATCAGCCCCAGCATTTT. This codes for CSASQGSNQPQHF.

This clonotype showed up just a few times. The rearrangement joins TRBV29-1 to TRBJ1-2, with TRBD1 matching 10 bases. V shed 7 bases and J 3 bases; nucleotides not matched to a gene: 2. The length of the CDR3 is 12 residues. Germline values: CDR1 SQVTM, CDR2 ANQGSEA. The CDR3, as DNA: TGCAGCGGGGACAGGGGCGACTATGGCTACACCTTC. It yields the protein CSGDRGDYGYTF.

This clonotype has only a few counts. V gene TRBV4-1 combines with J gene TRBJ1-1, with D hard to call. V lost 0 bases, J lost 0 bases, and 11 bases lay in between. CDR3 length: 16 amino acids. Germline CDR1 is MGHRA and CDR2 is YSYEKL. The CDR3 DNA reads as TGCGCCAGCAGCCAAGAGCGGGTACGGATGAACACTGAAGCTTTCTTT. Its translation is CASSQERVRMNTEAFF.

The DNA for the CDR3 is TGTGCCAGCAGCTTACAACTATGGGGACGAGGACTGGATGAGCAGTTCTTC. This gives the protein CASSLQLWGRGLDEQFF. This rearrangement joins TRBV7-3 to TRBJ2-1, with D perhaps matching TRBD1 or TRBD2 (5 bases each). V was pared by 2 bases and J by 8 bases, with 22 bases between. Germline CDR1 reads SGHTA; CDR2 reads FQGTGA. The CDR3 has 17 residues.

The chain links TRBV6-4 to TRBJ2-1, with D tentatively TRBD2 (5 bases). V lost 6 bases and J 1 base, leaving 10 bases between the germline ends. This CDR3 has 14 residues. Looked up from germline, CDR1 is MRHNA and CDR2 is SNTAGT. The CDR3 region is CASSRDYSYNEQFF. CDR3 DNA sequence: TGTGCCAGCAGCCGAGACTATTCCTACAATGAGCAGTTCTTC.

This clonotype has just a few counts. The CDR3 loop is CASSLGERDTEAFF. The DNA of the CDR3 is TGCGCCAGCAGCTTAGGGGAAAGGGACACTGAAGCTTTCTTT. J is TRBJ1-1 and V is TRBV5-1, with D maybe TRBD1 (5 bases). The CDR3 is made up of 14 amino acids. Looked up from germline, CDR1 is SGHRS and CDR2 is YFSETQ. V lost 2 bases to trimming and J lost 3 bases, with 11 bases between them.

The rearrangement links TRBV18 to TRBJ1-1; D may be TRBD1 (6 bases). Between the trimmed V and J ends, which lost 2 bases and 4 bases, there was a span of 11 bases. The CDR3 runs 14 residues. Germline assignment: CDR1 KGHSH and CDR2 LQKENI. The CDR3 region is CASSPGGRATEAFF. CDR3 DNA: TGTGCCAGCTCACCAGGGGGCAGGGCCACTGAAGCTTTCTTT.

V is TRBV29-1 and J is TRBJ2-7; 13 nucleotides match TRBD2. CDR1 SQVTM and CDR2 ANQGSEA come from the germline V gene. The CDR3 totals 16 residues. V was clipped by 5 bases and J by 3 bases; unmatched bases: 10. The CDR3 here is CSVIGTSGVLSYEQYF. In DNA form, the CDR3 reads TGCAGCGTTATCGGGACTAGCGGGGTACTTAGCTACGAGCAGTACTTC.

The rearrangement uses TRBV25-1 and TRBJ2-7; D is unresolved. The CDR3 is 11 amino acids. The V end lost 3 bases, the J end lost 4 bases, and 4 bases lay between the germline ends. CDR1 and CDR2 from the germline V gene are MGHDK and SYGVNS. CDR3 nucleotides: TGTGCCAGCAGTGAGATTTACGAGCAGTACTTC. Translated, it gives CASSEIYEQYF.

This clonotype was counted between two and nine times. CDR3 nucleotide sequence: TGTGCCAGCAGTGGCCTAGGGCGGGCAGCTAGAAATTCACCCCTCCACTTT. Encoded protein: CASSGLGRAARNSPLHF. The J gene is TRBJ1-6, the V gene TRBV6-1; D is unclear. V lost 4 bases, J lost 7 bases, and 20 bases lay in between. CDR1 is MNHNS and CDR2 is SASEGT in the germline V gene. CDR3 size: 17 residues.

This chain links TRBV7-9 with TRBJ2-7; 9 nucleotides line up with TRBD1. V was pared by 7 bases and J by 2 bases, with 9 bases of the junction left unmatched. Germline lookup yields CDR1 SEHNR and CDR2 FQNEAQ (reference sequence). The CDR3 runs 15 residues. CDR3: CASNRYRDRAYEQYF. The CDR3 DNA sequence: TGTGCCAGCAACCGCTACCGGGACAGGGCCTACGAGCAGTACTTC.

The chain carries TRBV9 and TRBJ1-6; D may be TRBD1 (6 bases). The germline V and J ends were trimmed by 3 bases and 7 bases, with 11 bases remaining between them. Germline V CDR1 and CDR2: SGDLS, YYNGEE. The CDR3 runs 14 residues. The CDR3: CASSGDRPNSPLHF. Written as DNA, the CDR3 is TGTGCCAGCAGCGGAGACAGGCCAAATTCACCCCTCCACTTT. Together with reference TRBV9 and TRBJ1-6, the CDR3 gives the full variable domain: DSGVTQTPKHLITATGQRVTLRCSPRSGDLSVYWYQQSLDQGLQFLIQYYNGEERAKGNILERFSAQQFPDLHSELNLSSLELGDSALYFCASSGDRPNSPLHFGNGTRLTVT.

Comments on this clonotype: Sequence at one end of the junction differs from germline and may be a read error. The rearrangement uses TRBV10-3 and TRBJ2-1; 8 bases agree with TRBD2. This CDR3 comprises 14 residues. Germline lookup yields CDR1 ENHRY and CDR2 SYGVKD. CDR3 coding DNA: TGTGCCACCCTCGTCGCGGGAGGCTACGATGAGCAGTTCTTC. Its translation is CATLVAGGYDEQFF.

The rearrangement uses TRBV4-1 and TRBJ2-7; 9 nucleotides align to TRBD1. Trimming took 3 bases from V and 4 from J; bases not matched to a gene: 7. The CDR3 runs to 15 residues. Germline CDR1 reads MGHRA; CDR2 reads YSYEKL. The CDR3 DNA reads TGCGCCAGCAGCCACGGTAGGGACAGGGTGTACGAGCAGTACTTC. Its protein is CASSHGRDRVYEQYF.

The genes are TRBV6-5 and TRBJ1-5, with 12 bases identical to TRBD1. This CDR3 is 14 amino acids long. Germline V gene sequence: CDR1 MNHEY, CDR2 SVGAGI. Trimming took 6 bases from V and 7 from J; bases not matched to a gene: 4. The CDR3 DNA reads TGTGCCAGCAGGGGACAGGGGGCAGGACAGCCCCAGCATTTT. It encodes CASRGQGAGQPQHF.

V gene TRBV5-7 combines with J gene TRBJ1-2; D is uncertain. TRBV5-7 is placed among ORFs of uncertain function. Trimming removed 0 bases at V and 7 bases at J, with 16 bases between. This CDR3 spans 15 amino acids. CDR3: CASSLAGAPLGGYTF. The DNA of the CDR3 is TGTGCCAGCAGCTTGGCCGGAGCCCCCCTTGGTGGCTACACCTTC.

This chain joins TRBV6-5 and TRBJ2-1; D is perhaps TRBD1 or TRBD2 (5 bases each). Per the germline V gene, CDR1 is MNHEY and CDR2 is SVGAGI. The CDR3 is made up of 15 amino acids. V lost 0 bases, J lost 2 bases, and 8 bases lay in between. The CDR3 nucleotides read TGTGCCAGCAGTTACTCGGGGGTTACCTACAATGAGCAGTTCTTC. Protein: CASSYSGVTYNEQFF.

V is TRBV5-1 and J is TRBJ2-6, with D possibly matching TRBD1 (5 bases). CDR3 length: 15 residues. Germline CDR1 and CDR2: SGHRS and YFSETQ. The V gene lost 2 bases and the J gene lost 0 bases, with 6 bases spanning the gap. DNA for the CDR3: TGCGCCAGCAGCTTAACAGGCTCTGGGGCCAACGTCCTGACTTTC. Translated: CASSLTGSGANVLTF.

There are a few counts of this clonotype. The chain recombines TRBV5-6 with TRBJ2-3; D not resolved. This CDR3 has 11 residues. Germline V CDR1 and CDR2: SGHDT, YYEEEE. The V and J ends lost 5 bases and 5 bases respectively, with 6 bases between them. The CDR3 bases are TGTGCCAGCAGTGCAGAAGATACGCAGTATTTT. Amino acid sequence: CASSAEDTQYF.